The T cell receptor (beta chain) described here comes from a study of cytomegalovirus exposure and HLA in healthy donors. Germline V CDR1 and CDR2: SEHNR, FQNEAQ (reference sequence). The CDR3 is made up of 15 amino acids. V was clipped by 4 bases and J by 0 bases, with 9 bases between them. Despite likely unrecorded immune exposures, the donors were nominally healthy at the time of sampling. PCR employed 60 Vbeta and 13 Jbeta primers. The repertoire was sequenced with immunoSEQ multiplex PCR; TCRdb's copy has only in-frame clones and lacks some. The repertoire holds 150,000 to 170,000 clones, with roughly 74% as singletons.

The sample was PBMCs. This sequence joins TRBV7-9 and TRBJ1-4; D ambiguous. The clonotype originates from a man aged 18-30 years in good health and CMV-seronegative. CDR3 sequence reads: CASSSFLATNEKLFF. CDR3 in DNA: TGTGCCAGCAGCTCTTTCCTTGCAACTAATGAAAAACTGTTTTTT.